A single sample is the source of the 19 T cell receptor beta chains below, sequenced in a study of blood T cell repertoires in COVID-19. Here immunoSEQ multiplex PCR was the method, and the copy in TCRdb shows in-frame clones only, minus some. The sample contains approximately 130,000 clones, around four fifths of which appear only once. Input material: PBMCs or T cells enriched from blood (not recorded which). The receptors were gathered from a man aged 25-40 years who had recovered from COVID-19.

The chain joins TRBV4-1 to TRBJ2-1, with 11 positions matching TRBD2. Trimming at V came to 3 bases and at J to 3 bases, leaving 13 bases not matched to a gene. Looked up from germline, CDR1 is MGHRA and CDR2 is YSYEKL. The CDR3 extends over 19 amino acids. CDR3 nucleotide sequence: TGCGCCAGCAGCCATTCTAGCCCAACGGGGACTAGCGGCTACAATGAGCAGTTCTTC. It codes for CASSHSSPTGTSGYNEQFF.

The chain combines TRBV28 with TRBJ2-3, with a tentative D call TRBD2 (6 bases). Per germline, CDR1 MDHEN and CDR2 SYDVKM. The V gene lost 4 bases and the J gene lost 0 bases, with 11 bases spanning the gap. The CDR3 consists of 15 residues. CDR3 sequence reads: CASSSPGASTDTQYF. The CDR3 DNA reads TGTGCCAGCAGTTCCCCGGGAGCTAGCACAGATACGCAGTATTTT.

The V gene is TRBV24-1, the J gene TRBJ2-1; 12 positions match TRBD2. V dropped 4 bases and J dropped 8; count of bases not matched to a gene: 11. Germline V gene data show CDR1 as KGHDR and CDR2 as SFDVKD. The length of the CDR3 is 17 residues. CDR3 sequence reads: CATSDAATSGRKDEQFF. CDR3 in DNA: TGTGCCACCAGTGACGCGGCGACTAGCGGGAGAAAAGATGAGCAGTTCTTC.

This clone was seen a handful of times. The chain joins TRBV4-1 to TRBJ2-7, with D possibly matching TRBD2 (7 bases). The CDR3 covers 13 residues. In germline, CDR1 is MGHRA, CDR2 YSYEKL. Trimming pared 3 bases from V and 7 bases from J, leaving 13 bases between. The CDR3 here is CASSHPEGGEQYF. The CDR3 nucleotides read TGCGCCAGCAGCCATCCCGAGGGGGGGGAGCAGTACTTC.

The chain is built from TRBV11-2 and TRBJ2-5; maybe TRBD1 (5 bases). The CDR3 length is 14 residues. Germline CDR1 and CDR2: SGHAT and FQNNGV. The V end lost 7 bases, the J end lost 5 bases, and 17 bases lay between the germline ends. DNA of the CDR3: TGTGCCAGCAAGGGTGGCGGTAGGGGTGAGACCCAGTACTTC. Its protein product is CASKGGGRGETQYF.

Many counts were recorded for this clone. Other DNA variants within this sample encode the same CDR3. This chain's CDR3 is CASSEDIQETQYF. The CDR3 bases are TGTGCCAGTAGTGAGGACATCCAAGAGACCCAGTACTTC. This chain uses TRBV19 with TRBJ2-5, with D maybe TRBD1 (5 bases). CDR3 length equals 13 residues. Germline V gene data show CDR1 as LNHDA and CDR2 as SQIVND (reference sequence). V lost 5 bases and J 1 base, leaving 8 bases between the germline ends.

The chain is built from TRBV27 and TRBJ2-3; 8 bases are a match to TRBD2. The CDR3 is 16 amino acids. V shed 8 bases and J 3 bases; nucleotides not matched to a gene: 13. Germline CDR1 and CDR2: MNHEY and SMNVEV (reference sequence). CDR3 sequence: CASRSKGIAGTDTQYF. CDR3 in DNA: TGTGCCAGCCGGTCGAAGGGAATAGCGGGGACAGATACGCAGTATTTT.

The chain couples TRBV3-1 (or the pseudogene TRBV3-2) to TRBJ1-2; D is uncertain. Germline-derived CDR1 and CDR2 are LGHDT and YNNKEL (reference sequence). CDR3 length: 14 residues. The V end lost 3 bases, the J end lost 7 bases, and 15 bases lay between the germline ends. This CDR3 reads CASSHVLDSGGYTF. The CDR3 region has the DNA TGTGCCAGCAGCCACGTTCTGGATTCGGGTGGCTACACCTTC.

There are a few counts of this clone. The chain carries TRBV27 and TRBJ1-3; D uncertain. Trimming left V 6 bases short and J 3 bases short, with 9 bases between. CDR1 is MNHEY and CDR2 is SMNVEV in the germline V gene (reference sequence). The CDR3 extends over 13 amino acids. The CDR3 DNA reads TGTGCCAGCAGCCCGGAGTTTGGAAACACCATATATTTT. Translated, it gives CASSPEFGNTIYF.

The chain carries TRBV6-1 and TRBJ2-1; perhaps TRBD1 as D (6 bases). Germline CDR1 and CDR2: MNHNS and SASEGT. Deletions cut 4 bases from V and 6 bases from J, with 19 bases between. This CDR3 spans 16 amino acids. The CDR3 DNA follows: TGTGCCAGCAGTGGAAACAGGGCCCCCAATCTCAATGAGCAGTTCTTC. This gives the protein CASSGNRAPNLNEQFF.

The chain carries TRBV7-6 and TRBJ2-7, with D uncertain. Germline V gene data show CDR1 as SGHVS and CDR2 as FNYEAQ. The CDR3 length is 10 residues. The V and J ends lost 5 bases and 9 bases respectively, with 8 bases between them. Here the CDR3 DNA reads TGTGCCAGCAGCCAAGAGCGGCAGTACTTC. This codes for CASSQERQYF.

V usage is TRBV18 and J usage is TRBJ2-5; the D is unclear. CDR3 length equals 15 residues. V was shortened by 2 bases and J by 1 base, with 11 bases between the two germline ends. CDR1 is KGHSH and CDR2 is LQKENI in the germline V gene. CDR3 in DNA: TGTGCCAGCTCACCAAATTTGCGCTCCCAAGAGACCCAGTACTTC. Translating gives CASSPNLRSQETQYF.

This clone was seen more than once but under ten times. The gene calls are TRBV19 and TRBJ1-6; 7 bases fit TRBD1. The length of the CDR3 is 13 residues. V was pared by 5 bases and J by 8 bases, with 3 bases of the junction left unmatched. Per germline, CDR1 LNHDA and CDR2 SQIVND (reference sequence). The CDR3 is CASSATGDSPLHF. CDR3 nucleotides: TGTGCCAGTAGTGCCACAGGGGATTCACCCCTCCACTTT.

V and J are TRBV5-1 and TRBJ1-6; 7 bases agree with TRBD1. Trimming removed 3 bases from V and 2 bases from J; junction bases left unmatched: 5. Per germline, CDR1 SGHRS and CDR2 YFSETQ. This CDR3 has 16 residues. CDR3 sequence: CASSSAGTAYNSPLHF. CDR3 DNA: TGCGCCAGCAGCTCCGCCGGGACAGCCTATAATTCACCCCTCCACTTT.

The chain is built from TRBV19 and TRBJ2-1; 9 nucleotides line up with TRBD1. The length of the CDR3 is 18 residues. Trimming took 0 bases from V and 2 from J; bases not matched to a gene: 8. In germline, CDR1 is LNHDA, CDR2 SQIVND (reference sequence). CDR3 sequence (DNA): TGTGCCAGTAGTATAGATTTTGGACAGGGGAAACCCTACAATGAGCAGTTCTTC. It encodes CASSIDFGQGKPYNEQFF.

V and J are TRBV3-1 (or the pseudogene TRBV3-2) and TRBJ2-6, with D uncertain. The CDR3 runs to 15 residues. V gave up 3 bases and J gave up 0 bases, with 6 bases separating them. The germline gives CDR1 LGHDT, CDR2 YNNKEL (reference sequence). The CDR3 is CASSHLDSGANVLTF. The CDR3 bases are TGTGCCAGCAGCCATTTAGACTCTGGGGCCAACGTCCTGACTTTC.

The chain recombines TRBV7-3 with TRBJ1-6; no clear D. The germline V and J ends were trimmed by 2 bases and 5 bases, with 10 bases remaining between them. Germline V gene lookup returns CDR1 SGHTA and CDR2 FQGTGA. The CDR3 spans 15 residues. CDR3 sequence: CASSLSGRNNSPLHF. In nucleotides, the CDR3 is TGTGCCAGCAGCTTATCTGGGAGAAATAATTCACCCCTCCACTTT. Using reference TRBV7-3 and TRBJ1-6 for the parts outside the CDR3, the full variable domain is GAGVSQTPSNKVTEKGKYVELRCDPISGHTALYWYRQSLGQGPEFLIYFQGTGAADDSGLPNDRFFAVRPEGSVSTLKIQRTERGDSAVYLCASSLSGRNNSPLHFGNGTRLTVT.

This sequence joins TRBV6-5 and TRBJ1-6; the match to TRBD1 covers 9 bases. The CDR3 spans 16 residues. Losses at the gene ends were 2 bases for V and 10 bases for J; bases not matched to a gene: 9. CDR1 and CDR2 (germline): MNHEY, SVGAGI. The CDR3 is CASSYPTGTGRSPLHF. The CDR3 DNA follows: TGTGCCAGCAGTTACCCCACCGGGACAGGGAGATCACCCCTCCACTTT.

This chain links TRBV15 with TRBJ1-1; D is perhaps TRBD1 (6 bases). Trimming removed 0 bases at V and 6 bases at J, with 11 bases between. The germline V gene has CDR1 LNHNV and CDR2 YYDKDF (reference sequence). The CDR3 totals 14 residues. CDR3 sequence (DNA): TGTGCCACCAGCAGAGATCCCGAGGGGGCTGAAGCTTTCTTT. Translation: CATSRDPEGAEAFF.